Presented here are 15 T cell receptor beta chains from one specimen sequenced in a study of blood T cell repertoires in COVID-19. The repertoire was sequenced with immunoSEQ multiplex PCR; TCRdb's copy has only in-frame clones and lacks some. The sample has around 300,000 clones, more than 70% seen once; the top ten hold 5.3%. Sequenced material: PBMCs or T cells enriched from blood (not recorded which). The receptors here all came from a woman aged 25 to 39 who had recovered from COVID-19.

The V gene is TRBV19, the J gene TRBJ1-4; TRBD1 matches 7 bases. J was trimmed by 2 bases and V by 6 bases; bases with no gene match: 3. Germline-derived CDR1 and CDR2 are LNHDA and SQIVND (reference sequence). The CDR3 runs 14 residues. DNA of the CDR3: TGTGCCAGTAGCAGGGGGATGACTAATGAAAAACTGTTTTTT. It translates to CASSRGMTNEKLFF.

This sequence joins TRBV7-2 and TRBJ2-4; perhaps TRBD2 as D (7 bases). V was pared by 5 bases and J by 0 bases, with 23 bases between. Germline CDR1 is SGHTA and CDR2 is FQGNSA. CDR3 size: 19 residues. CDR3 sequence reads: CASSPPWGGATVAKNIQYF. CDR3 nucleotide sequence: TGTGCCAGCAGCCCACCTTGGGGGGGGGCTACCGTAGCCAAAAACATTCAGTACTTC.

This chain connects TRBV7-3 to TRBJ2-2, with TRBD2 matching 7 bases. Germline V gene data show CDR1 as SGHTA and CDR2 as FQGTGA. V lost 0 bases to trimming and J lost 1 base; unmatched junction nucleotides: 2. The CDR3 sequence is 16 residues long. DNA for the CDR3: TGTGCCAGCAGCTTAACTGGCGGGGGGAACACCGGGGAGCTGTTTTTT. It encodes CASSLTGGGNTGELFF.

This clone was picked up one time. The rearrangement uses TRBV6-4 and TRBJ2-1; 8 bases align to TRBD2. The CDR3 contains 13 residues. Germline V lookup: CDR1 MRHNA, CDR2 SNTAGT. The V and J ends lost 6 bases and 11 bases, in that order; junction bases with no gene match: 9. The CDR3 loop is CASRAGLGMKQFF. In DNA, the CDR3 is TGTGCCAGCAGAGCGGGACTAGGAATGAAGCAGTTCTTC.

V gene TRBV27 combines with J gene TRBJ2-7; D is unresolved. The CDR3 totals 14 residues. Germline V gene data show CDR1 as MNHEY and CDR2 as SMNVEV (reference sequence). V was cut by 4 bases and J by 3 bases, with 13 bases left in between. CDR3 in DNA: TGTGCCAGCAGTTGGGCAGCCAAACACTACGAGCAGTACTTC. It encodes CASSWAAKHYEQYF.

This rearrangement joins TRBV4-2 to TRBJ1-2; D is ambiguous. The CDR3 consists of 14 residues. CDR1 is LGHNA, CDR2 YNFKEQ, per germline. The V and J ends lost 1 base and 4 bases respectively, with 10 bases between them. The CDR3 sequence: CASSQAQVSYGYTF. The CDR3 DNA reads TGTGCCAGCAGCCAAGCTCAGGTCAGCTATGGCTACACCTTC.

The chain carries TRBV5-6 and TRBJ1-3; D is unclear. The CDR3 covers 16 residues. V was pared by 0 bases and J by 10 bases, with 20 bases between. Germline CDR1 reads SGHDT; CDR2 reads YYEEEE. As DNA, the CDR3 is TGTGCCAGCAGCTTGGCATTCGGGAGGGCGCGCGAAACCATATATTTT. Residues: CASSLAFGRARETIYF. The whole variable domain, remainder taken from reference TRBV5-6 and TRBJ1-3, is DAGVTQSPTHLIKTRGQQVTLRCSPKSGHDTVSWYQQALGQGPQFIFQYYEEEERQRGNFPDRFSGHQFPNYSSELNVNALLLGDSALYLCASSLAFGRARETIYFGEGSWLTVV.

The chain recombines TRBV10-3 with TRBJ1-6, with 7 bases aligning to TRBD1. CDR1 ENHRY and CDR2 SYGVKD come from the germline V gene. The CDR3 is 14 residues long. V was clipped by 4 bases and J by 5 bases; unmatched bases: 2. The CDR3 DNA sequence: TGTGCCATCAGTGTGGGACAGAATAATTCACCCCTCCACTTT. As protein: CAISVGQNNSPLHF.

The chain employs TRBV19 and TRBJ2-1; 8 nucleotides line up with TRBD1. Unmatched junction bases numbered 3, after V lost 5 bases and J lost 0 bases. The CDR3 is 15 amino acids. In germline, CDR1 is LNHDA, CDR2 SQIVND (reference sequence). CDR3 sequence (DNA): TGTGCCAGTAGTCACGACAGGGGCTCCTACAATGAGCAGTTCTTC. Its translation is CASSHDRGSYNEQFF.

The gene calls are TRBV6-5 and TRBJ1-2, with D possibly matching TRBD1 (6 bases). The V and J ends lost 7 bases and 8 bases respectively, with 23 bases between them. Looked up from germline, CDR1 is MNHEY and CDR2 is SVGAGI. The CDR3 totals 15 residues. CDR3 coding DNA: TGTGCCAGCACCTCGTTAGACAGGACCTTCGGGGGCTACACCTTC. Protein: CASTSLDRTFGGYTF.

The V call is TRBV6-5, the J call TRBJ1-6; maybe TRBD1 (5 bases). In germline, CDR1 is MNHEY, CDR2 SVGAGI. The CDR3 length is 14 residues. The germline V and J ends were trimmed by 3 bases and 8 bases, with 11 bases remaining between them. The CDR3 loop reads CASSYDSRDSPLHF. The CDR3 nucleotides read TGTGCCAGCAGTTATGACAGCAGAGATTCACCCCTCCACTTT.

The chain carries TRBV18 and TRBJ1-1, with TRBD1 matching over 9 bases. Trimming took 3 bases from V and 3 from J; bases not matched to a gene: 8. The CDR3 has 16 amino acids. Germline V gives CDR1 KGHSH, CDR2 LQKENI. The CDR3 spells CASSPSQGAADTEAFF. The CDR3 bases are TGTGCCAGCTCACCCTCACAGGGGGCGGCGGACACTGAAGCTTTCTTT.

This sequence joins TRBV28 and TRBJ1-3, with unresolved D. The CDR3 sequence is 17 residues long. Germline loops: CDR1 MDHEN, CDR2 SYDVKM. With 6 bases removed from V and 2 bases from J, the gap between germline ends came to 20 bases. The CDR3 nucleotides are TGTGCCAGCAGCCCCCCTCCTAGGGAGGCAGCTGGAAACACCATATATTTT. It translates to CASSPPPREAAGNTIYF. The whole variable domain, remainder taken from reference TRBV28 and TRBJ1-3, is DVKVTQSSRYLVKRTGEKVFLECVQDMDHENMFWYRQDPGLGLRLIYFSYDVKMKEKGDIPEGYSVSREKKERFSLILESASTNQTSMYLCASSPPPREAAGNTIYFGEGSWLTVV.

The chain recombines TRBV13 with TRBJ1-1; tentative D call: TRBD1 (6 bases). The CDR3 is made up of 14 amino acids. From germline, CDR1 is PRHDT and CDR2 FYEKMQ (reference sequence). V shed 0 bases and J shed 3 bases, with 8 bases lying between them. Here the CDR3 DNA reads TGTGCCAGCAGCTTAGGTGGACAGTACACTGAAGCTTTCTTT. Protein sequence: CASSLGGQYTEAFF. Complete variable domain (other parts from reference TRBV13 and TRBJ1-1): AAGVIQSPRHLIKEKRETATLKCYPIPRHDTVYWYQQGPGQDPQFLISFYEKMQSDKGSIPDRFSAQQFSDYHSELNMSSLELGDSALYFCASSLGGQYTEAFFGQGTRLTVV.

The chain joins TRBV7-9 to TRBJ1-1, with 9 positions matching TRBD1. CDR1 SEHNR and CDR2 FQNEAQ come from the germline V gene (reference sequence). V shed 5 bases and J 11 bases; nucleotides not matched to a gene: 6. CDR3 length: 12 amino acids. CDR3 in amino acids: CASSRDRVLAFF. In DNA, the CDR3 is TGTGCCAGCAGCCGGGACAGGGTTCTGGCTTTCTTT.